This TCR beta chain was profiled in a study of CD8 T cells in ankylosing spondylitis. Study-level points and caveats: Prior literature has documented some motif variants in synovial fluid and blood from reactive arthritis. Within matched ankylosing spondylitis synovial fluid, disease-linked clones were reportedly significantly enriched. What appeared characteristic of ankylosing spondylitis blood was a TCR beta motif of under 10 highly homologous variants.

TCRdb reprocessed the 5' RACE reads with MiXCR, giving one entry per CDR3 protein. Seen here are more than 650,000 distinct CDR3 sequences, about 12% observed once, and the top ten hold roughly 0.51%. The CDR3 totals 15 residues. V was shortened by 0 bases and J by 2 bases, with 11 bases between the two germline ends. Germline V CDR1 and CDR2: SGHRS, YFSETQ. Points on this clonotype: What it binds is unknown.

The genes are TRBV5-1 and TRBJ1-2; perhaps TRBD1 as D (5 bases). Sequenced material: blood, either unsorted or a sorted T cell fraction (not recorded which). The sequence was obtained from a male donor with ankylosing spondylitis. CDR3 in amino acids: CASSLEGDSNYGYTF. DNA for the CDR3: TGCGCCAGCAGCTTGGAAGGGGATTCCAACTATGGCTACACCTTC.